One sample yielded the 22 T cell receptor beta chains listed below, sequenced in a study of T cell repertoires in cytomegalovirus infection. TCRdb ran MiXCR on the reads and lists one entry per CDR3 protein. The data contain approximately 500,000 distinct CDR3 sequences, approximately 11% of them seen just once; the ten biggest clones take up 9.5% to 13%. The material sequenced was PBMCs. The receptors here all came from a human donor in good health (CMV status not recorded). Some clones in this sample may be carry-over from other donors' samples.

This clonotype was counted between two and nine times. The V call is TRBV28, the J call TRBJ1-6; a weak D match, TRBD1 (6 bases). The germline CDR1 and CDR2 sequences are MDHEN and SYDVKM. This CDR3 is 17 amino acids long. With 4 bases removed from V and 4 bases from J, the gap between germline ends came to 17 bases. The CDR3 is CASSSPSGGIYNSPLHF. For the CDR3, the DNA is TGTGCCAGCAGTTCCCCCTCGGGGGGCATATATAATTCACCCCTCCACTTT.

This clonotype has only a few counts. The rearrangement joins TRBV19 to TRBJ2-2; no definite D call. This CDR3 spans 12 amino acids. V was cut by 3 bases and J by 7 bases, with 6 bases left in between. Looked up from germline, CDR1 is LNHDA and CDR2 is SQIVND (reference sequence). The CDR3 nucleotides read TGTGCCAGTAGTATGCAGCACGGGGAGCTGTTTTTT. Its protein product is CASSMQHGELFF.

The V gene is TRBV2, the J gene TRBJ2-7, with D uncertain. The germline V gene has CDR1 SNHLY and CDR2 FYNNEI. V gave up 4 bases and J gave up 3 bases, with 10 bases separating them. CDR3 length: 13 residues. The CDR3 DNA reads TGTGCCAGCAGTGTCCACGACGGCTACGAGCAGTACTTC. Translating gives CASSVHDGYEQYF. Using reference TRBV2 and TRBJ2-7 for the parts outside the CDR3, the full variable domain is EPEVTQTPSHQVTQMGQEVILRCVPISNHLYFYWYRQILGQKVEFLVSFYNNEISEKSEIFDDQFSVERPDGSNFTLKIRSTKLEDSAMYFCASSVHDGYEQYFGPGTRLTVT.

J is TRBJ2-7 and V is TRBV7-8; 7 bases are a match to TRBD1. V was pared by 3 bases and J by 0 bases, with 11 bases of the junction left unmatched. Germline-derived CDR1 and CDR2 are SGHVS and FQNEAQ. The CDR3 has 17 residues. This CDR3 reads CASSLLFGQETSYEQYF. The DNA of the CDR3 is TGTGCCAGCAGCTTGCTCTTTGGACAGGAGACCTCCTACGAGCAGTACTTC.

The sample holds many counts of this clonotype. This sequence joins TRBV7-2 and TRBJ2-5, with 14 nucleotides matching TRBD2. Losses at the gene ends were 5 bases for V and 5 bases for J; bases not matched to a gene: 7. This CDR3 contains 16 residues. Germline values: CDR1 SGHTA, CDR2 FQGNSA. CDR3 amino acids: CASSPGLAGVSETQYF. The CDR3 bases are TGTGCCAGCAGCCCGGGACTAGCGGGAGTGTCGGAGACCCAGTACTTC.

The chain couples TRBV24-1 to TRBJ1-2; D not resolved. The length of the CDR3 is 12 residues. With 12 bases removed from V and 2 bases from J, the gap between germline ends came to 12 bases. Germline V gene sequence: CDR1 KGHDR, CDR2 SFDVKD. The DNA for the CDR3 is TGTGCCGCCGGGAGGGCCAACTATGGCTACACCTTC. Protein: CAAGRANYGYTF.

This clonotype was found a few times. The chain couples TRBV28 to TRBJ1-4; no clear D gene. The V and J ends lost 2 bases and 5 bases respectively, with 6 bases between them. Looked up from germline, CDR1 is MDHEN and CDR2 is SYDVKM. The CDR3 extends over 13 amino acids. In DNA form, the CDR3 reads TGTGCCAGCAGTTTAAATCTCAATGAAAAACTGTTTTTT. It encodes CASSLNLNEKLFF.

This clonotype has a count of ten or more. This chain links TRBV28 with TRBJ1-1; D gene ambiguous. Germline CDR1 reads MDHEN; CDR2 reads SYDVKM. CDR3 length equals 11 residues. V lost 6 bases and J lost 2, with 4 bases in between. The DNA of the CDR3 is TGTGCCAGCAGATCTAACACTGAAGCTTTCTTT. Translated: CASRSNTEAFF.

With regard to this clonotype: Relative to the germline gene, one junction end is altered; a read error may explain this. The rearrangement joins TRBV11-2 to TRBJ2-1; 12 bases map to TRBD2. There are 14 residues in the CDR3. Germline V gene data show CDR1 as SGHAT and CDR2 as FQNNGV. CDR3: CASSTGLAGNELFF. CDR3 coding DNA: TGTGCCAGCAGCACGGGACTAGCGGGCAATGAGCTGTTCTTC.

This clonotype came up many times. J is TRBJ1-5 and V is TRBV11-3; D is undetermined. Deletions cut 2 bases from V and 4 bases from J, with 15 bases between. Looked up from germline, CDR1 is SGHNT and CDR2 is YENEEA. The CDR3 has 16 amino acids. CDR3 in DNA: TGTGCCAGCAGCTTATCCCTAGAAAGTTTAAATCAGCCCCAGCATTTT. It specifies CASSLSLESLNQPQHF.

The J gene is TRBJ1-1, the V gene TRBV18, with TRBD1 matching 9 bases. The CDR3 spans 14 residues. With 6 bases clipped from V and 6 bases from J, the junction kept 8 bases outside the gene matches. Germline V CDR1 and CDR2: KGHSH, LQKENI. CDR3 protein: CASSPGTGRAEAFF. The CDR3 region has the DNA TGTGCCAGCTCCCCTGGGACAGGGAGAGCTGAAGCTTTCTTT.

In this sample, this clonotype turned up many times. The chain employs TRBV7-3 and TRBJ2-2; D ambiguous. The CDR3 totals 14 residues. Germline V gives CDR1 SGHTA, CDR2 FQGTGA. V dropped 5 bases and J dropped 2 bases, with 9 bases sitting between them. The CDR3 is CASSTTVNTGELFF. CDR3 coding DNA: TGTGCCAGCAGCACGACTGTTAACACCGGGGAGCTGTTTTTT. Combining the CDR3 with reference TRBV7-3 and TRBJ2-2 gives the whole variable domain GAGVSQTPSNKVTEKGKYVELRCDPISGHTALYWYRQSLGQGPEFLIYFQGTGAADDSGLPNDRFFAVRPEGSVSTLKIQRTERGDSAVYLCASSTTVNTGELFFGEGSRLTVL.

This clonotype was recorded many times. V gene TRBV6-1 combines with J gene TRBJ1-1; D is ambiguous. Germline V lookup: CDR1 MNHNS, CDR2 SASEGT. The CDR3 covers 13 residues. The V and J ends lost 3 bases and 1 base respectively, with 6 bases between them. The CDR3 is CASSDNGNTEAFF. The CDR3 coding sequence is TGTGCCAGCAGTGATAACGGGAACACTGAAGCTTTCTTT.

This clonotype was detected ten times or more. This chain connects TRBV28 to TRBJ2-5, with TRBD2 identical over 10 bases. Per the germline V gene, CDR1 is MDHEN and CDR2 is SYDVKM. The CDR3 consists of 14 residues. Trimming removed 6 bases from V and 5 bases from J; junction bases left unmatched: 6. The CDR3: CASSRLAGAETQYF. The CDR3 nucleotides are TGTGCCAGCAGCCGGCTAGCGGGAGCGGAGACCCAGTACTTC.

This clonotype was counted ten times or more. The chain combines TRBV6-5 with TRBJ2-1; D possibly corresponds to TRBD1 (6 bases). Germline CDR1 and CDR2: MNHEY and SVGAGI. V dropped 2 bases and J dropped 7 bases, with 15 bases sitting between them. CDR3 length: 15 amino acids. CDR3 region: CASSYPRQGRNEQFF. The CDR3 region has the DNA TGTGCCAGCAGTTACCCTAGGCAGGGGCGGAATGAGCAGTTCTTC.

This clonotype occurred a few times. V gene TRBV10-3 combines with J gene TRBJ1-4; no definite D call. Germline V gene data show CDR1 as ENHRY and CDR2 as SYGVKD. The CDR3 has 14 amino acids. V shed 3 bases and J shed 5 bases, with 10 bases lying between them. DNA for the CDR3: TGTGCCATCAGTGACCCGGATTGGAATGAAAAACTGTTTTTT. Translated: CAISDPDWNEKLFF.

This clonotype was counted at least ten times. The J gene is TRBJ2-5, the V gene TRBV19; 8 nucleotides agree with TRBD1. CDR3 length: 16 amino acids. V was pared by 3 bases and J by 0 bases, with 6 bases of the junction left unmatched. Germline V gives CDR1 LNHDA, CDR2 SQIVND (reference sequence). Here the CDR3 reads CASSIEWGQDQETQYF. For the CDR3, the DNA is TGTGCCAGTAGTATCGAGTGGGGACAGGACCAAGAGACCCAGTACTTC.

This clonotype has more than one count but fewer than ten. The gene calls are TRBV9 and TRBJ2-1; TRBD2 agrees at 15 bases. The CDR3 is made up of 20 amino acids. Germline-derived CDR1 and CDR2 are SGDLS and YYNGEE. V lost 2 bases to trimming and J lost 2 bases; unmatched junction nucleotides: 11. CDR3 loop: CASSVPGQGTSGRPYNEQFF. As DNA, the CDR3 is TGTGCCAGCAGCGTCCCGGGACAGGGGACTAGCGGGAGGCCCTACAATGAGCAGTTCTTC.

The gene calls are TRBV19 and TRBJ2-7; D is perhaps TRBD1 (6 bases). Germline assignment: CDR1 LNHDA and CDR2 SQIVND (reference sequence). V gave up 8 bases and J gave up 3 bases, with 11 bases separating them. This CDR3 is 12 amino acids long. The CDR3 loop reads CASGLGGYEQYF. CDR3 coding DNA: TGTGCCAGTGGTTTAGGGGGCTACGAGCAGTACTTC.

In its sample, this clonotype was seen many times. This chain links TRBV28 with TRBJ2-7; either TRBD1 or TRBD2 may fit D (7 bases each). Germline CDR1 reads MDHEN; CDR2 reads SYDVKM. The CDR3 has 17 amino acids. V was cut by 3 bases and J by 0 bases, with 18 bases left in between. In DNA form, the CDR3 reads TGTGCCAGCAGTTTTGTTTCAGGGGGGGTGGGCTCCTACGAGCAGTACTTC. This sequence encodes CASSFVSGGVGSYEQYF.

This clonotype was detected ten times or more. The gene calls are TRBV6-1 and TRBJ1-2, with TRBD1 matching 9 bases. Germline CDR1 MNHNS, CDR2 SASEGT. V lost 4 bases and J lost 6; bases outside the gene matches: 12. This CDR3 is 16 amino acids long. The CDR3 loop is CASSGFLTGGADGYTF. CDR3 in DNA: TGTGCCAGCAGTGGGTTCCTTACAGGGGGCGCGGATGGCTACACCTTC.

The chain is built from TRBV13 and TRBJ2-3, with D perhaps matching TRBD2 (5 bases). Looked up from germline, CDR1 is PRHDT and CDR2 is FYEKMQ (reference sequence). This CDR3 is 12 amino acids long. The V and J ends lost 5 bases and 8 bases respectively, with 11 bases between them. CDR3 DNA: TGTGCCAGCAGCCTAACGGCGGGTACGCAGTATTTT. Encoded protein: CASSLTAGTQYF.